The 17 T cell receptor beta chains below were found in one sample sequenced in a study of shared clonotypes between healthy human individuals. Assay: immunoSEQ multiplex PCR; the TCRdb copy retains only in-frame clones and omits some. The repertoire consists of 600,000 to 750,000 clones, with less than 95% occurring once and the leading ten covering about 34%. Sequenced material: memory CD8+ T cells from PBMCs. As to subset: CD45RO+ cells pooled with CCR7-negative TemRA cells. These receptors were collected from a man in his late teens or twenties in good health. Some clones in this sample may be carry-over from other donors' samples.

This clone showed up just once. The chain couples TRBV7-2 to TRBJ2-3; 8 positions agree with TRBD1. From germline, CDR1 is SGHTA and CDR2 FQGNSA. This CDR3 is built from 16 residues. With V trimmed by 5 bases and J by 6 bases, 13 bases remained unmatched. The CDR3 nucleotides read TGTGCCAGCAGCACCAGACAGGGGCAGGACTTTGATACGCAGTATTTT. The encoded protein is CASSTRQGQDFDTQYF.

The CDR3 spells CASSQAGPAGETQYF. Here the CDR3 DNA reads TGCGCCAGCAGCCAAGCTGGTCCCGCGGGGGAGACCCAGTACTTC. This chain connects TRBV4-1 to TRBJ2-5; D is possibly TRBD2 (6 bases). Germline V gene sequence: CDR1 MGHRA, CDR2 YSYEKL. This CDR3 contains 15 residues. Trimming removed 1 base at V and 5 bases at J, with 14 bases between.

The chain recombines TRBV25-1 with TRBJ2-7; either TRBD1 or TRBD2 may supply D (5 bases each). Trimming took off 3 bases at V and 2 bases at J, with 20 bases between the two ends. CDR3 length: 17 residues. In germline, CDR1 is MGHDK, CDR2 SYGVNS. In nucleotides, the CDR3 is TGTGCCAGCAGTGATAGGGGATATTGGACGGGAACCTACGAGCAGTACTTC. Translated: CASSDRGYWTGTYEQYF.

This rearrangement joins TRBV9 to TRBJ2-7, with 7 nucleotides matching TRBD1. V shed 4 bases, J shed 0 bases, and the junction held 4 bases outside the gene matches. The CDR3 has 14 residues. Per the germline V gene, CDR1 is SGDLS and CDR2 is YYNGEE. The CDR3 region has the DNA TGTGCCAGCAGCCCCCGGGACAGCTCCTACGAGCAGTACTTC. Encoded protein: CASSPRDSSYEQYF.

Here the CDR3 reads CASSYTDTQYF. The DNA for the CDR3 is TGTGCCAGCAGCTACACAGATACGCAGTATTTT. J is TRBJ2-3 and V is TRBV25-1; D gene uncertain. The V and J ends lost 6 bases and 2 bases respectively, with 3 bases between them. Germline V gene sequence: CDR1 MGHDK, CDR2 SYGVNS. The CDR3 is made up of 11 amino acids.

The chain is built from TRBV13 and TRBJ2-7; D is unresolved. With 5 bases removed from V and 3 bases from J, the gap between germline ends came to 11 bases. The CDR3 runs 13 residues. CDR1 and CDR2 (germline): PRHDT, FYEKMQ (reference sequence). The CDR3 is CASSTGPFYEQYF. As DNA, the CDR3 is TGTGCCAGCAGCACCGGGCCTTTCTACGAGCAGTACTTC.

The V gene is TRBV11-2, the J gene TRBJ2-7; D uncertain. Per the germline V gene, CDR1 is SGHAT and CDR2 is FQNNGV. This CDR3 region has 15 residues. V dropped 5 bases and J dropped 2 bases, with 16 bases sitting between them. In nucleotides, the CDR3 is TGTGCCAGCAGCCCGACCCTGGTCTTGACCTACGAGCAGTACTTC. Translating it yields CASSPTLVLTYEQYF.

The chain links TRBV7-8 to TRBJ2-6; D may be TRBD1 (6 bases). The CDR3 is 18 amino acids. V was trimmed by 5 bases and J by 0 bases, leaving 17 bases between them. Germline V lookup: CDR1 SGHVS, CDR2 FQNEAQ. CDR3 in amino acids: CASSPRGYPVSGANVLTF. CDR3 DNA: TGTGCCAGCAGCCCTAGGGGGTATCCGGTCTCTGGGGCCAACGTCCTGACTTTC.

The V and J genes are TRBV6-5 and TRBJ2-7; D is unresolved. The ends were cut back, 2 bases at V and 4 bases at J, with 9 bases in the middle. The CDR3 has 13 residues. Per germline, CDR1 MNHEY and CDR2 SVGAGI. The CDR3 loop is CASSYMKGYEQYF. CDR3 nucleotide sequence: TGTGCCAGCAGTTACATGAAAGGGTACGAGCAGTACTTC.

This chain links TRBV28 with TRBJ1-3, with D tentatively TRBD1 (5 bases). Deletions cut 3 bases from V and 3 bases from J, with 12 bases between. Germline CDR1 and CDR2: MDHEN and SYDVKM. The CDR3 spans 15 residues. This chain's CDR3 is CASSFGYGGGNTIYF. CDR3 bases: TGTGCCAGCAGTTTCGGGTACGGGGGTGGAAACACCATATATTTT. Full variable domain (rest looked up from reference TRBV28 and TRBJ1-3): DVKVTQSSRYLVKRTGEKVFLECVQDMDHENMFWYRQDPGLGLRLIYFSYDVKMKEKGDIPEGYSVSREKKERFSLILESASTNQTSMYLCASSFGYGGGNTIYFGEGSWLTVV.

V usage is TRBV6-1 and J usage is TRBJ2-7; 12 bases fit TRBD1. The CDR3 length is 20 residues. From germline, CDR1 is MNHNS and CDR2 SASEGT. The ends lost 4 bases at V and 2 bases at J; junction bases unmatched: 18. Written as DNA, the CDR3 is TGTGCCAGCAGTGGTATTCCCTCGGGGGGACAGGGGGCGATCACCTACGAGCAGTACTTC. As protein: CASSGIPSGGQGAITYEQYF.

The V gene is TRBV2, the J gene TRBJ1-5; TRBD1 matches 8 bases. V lost 0 bases, J lost 7 bases, and 14 bases stayed unmatched. The CDR3 has 18 amino acids. The germline V gene encodes CDR1 SNHLY and CDR2 FYNNEI. This CDR3 is CASSEALLNRGYLQPQHF. The CDR3 DNA is TGTGCCAGCAGTGAAGCGCTCCTTAACAGGGGGTATTTACAGCCCCAGCATTTT.

As to this clone: The same CDR3 also results from other DNA sequences found in this sample. The chain joins TRBV7-3 to TRBJ2-7; D possibly matches TRBD1 or TRBD2 (5 bases each). V was trimmed by 5 bases and J by 0 bases, leaving 8 bases between them. Germline CDR1 SGHTA, CDR2 FQGTGA. The CDR3 is 13 residues long. The CDR3 here is CASSPGTSYEQYF. Written as DNA, the CDR3 is TGTGCCAGCAGCCCCGGGACCTCCTACGAGCAGTACTTC.

J is TRBJ2-3 and V is TRBV14; D call uncertain. V was shortened by 5 bases and J by 2 bases, with 17 bases between the two germline ends. Germline assignment: CDR1 SGHDN and CDR2 FVKESK. There are 16 residues in the CDR3. The CDR3 reads CASSSLPKGLTDTQYF. DNA for the CDR3: TGTGCCAGCAGCAGCCTCCCCAAAGGTCTCACAGATACGCAGTATTTT. The variable domain in full, with the rest retrieved from reference TRBV14 and TRBJ2-3, is EAGVTQFPSHSVIEKGQTVTLRCDPISGHDNLYWYRRVMGKEIKFLLHFVKESKQDESGMPNNRFLAERTGGTYSTLKVQPAELEDSGVYFCASSSLPKGLTDTQYFGPGTRLTVL.

The CDR3 nucleotides are TGTGCCAGTAGCTTCGGAGGGGGCCCGGCCGGGGAGCTGTTTTTT. As protein: CASSFGGGPAGELFF. J is TRBJ2-2 and V is TRBV19; tentatively, D is TRBD1 (7 bases). From germline, CDR1 is LNHDA and CDR2 SQIVND (reference sequence). The ends were cut back, 6 bases at V and 6 bases at J, with 17 bases in the middle. The CDR3 is 15 amino acids.

The chain uses TRBV7-6 and TRBJ2-6, with a tentative D call TRBD2 (5 bases). In germline, CDR1 is SGHVS, CDR2 FNYEAQ. This CDR3 has 16 amino acids. V dropped 5 bases and J dropped 0 bases, with 11 bases sitting between them. The CDR3 DNA sequence: TGTGCCAGCAGCGACTACAGCTACTCTGGGGCCAACGTCCTGACTTTC. Its translation is CASSDYSYSGANVLTF.

The chain couples TRBV6-5 to TRBJ2-7; D unclear. Trimming shortened V by 7 bases and J by 6 bases, and 19 bases separated the two germline ends. CDR3 length equals 14 residues. From germline, CDR1 is MNHEY and CDR2 SVGAGI. The CDR3 spells CASMVSGRVLEQYF. The CDR3 DNA reads TGTGCCAGCATGGTCTCTGGTAGGGTCCTCGAGCAGTACTTC.